The rows below give T cell receptor beta chains drawn from one sample of a study of CD8 T cells in ankylosing spondylitis. TCRdb re-called the 5' RACE reads through MiXCR, storing one row per CDR3 protein. The data contain nearly 350,000 distinct CDR3 sequences, roughly 15% of them singletons. Material for sequencing was blood, either unsorted or a sorted T cell fraction (not recorded which). The receptors were sampled from a male donor with ankylosing spondylitis or in good health (not recorded which). Both conserved end residues are part of each CDR3. A D gene is named only where the DNA matches it firmly. Some rows mark clone size as missing; the rest say once, few, many or name a class of expanded clone.

j_gene,v_gene,abundance,d_gene,CDR3aa,CDR3nt
TRBJ1-1,TRBV29-1,NA,TRBD1,CSVVTGDTEAFF,TGCAGCGTCGTGACAGGGGACACTGAAGCTTTCTTT
TRBJ2-3,TRBV20-1,many,NA,CSASLRGDTQYF,TGCAGTGCTAGTCTCCGGGGAGATACGCAGTATTTT
TRBJ2-7,TRBV7-2,medium-sized,TRBD1,CASSLDGTGFYEQYF,TGTGCCAGCAGCTTAGACGGGACAGGGTTTTACGAGCAGTACTTC
TRBJ2-7,TRBV5-1,many,NA,CASSLEAAREQYF,TGCGCCAGCAGCTTGGAGGCAGCGAGGGAGCAGTACTTC
TRBJ2-3,TRBV29-1,many,NA,CSNRDSTDTQYF,TGCAGCAATCGGGACAGCACAGATACGCAGTATTTT
TRBJ1-2,TRBV7-9,few,NA,CASSFPEYGYTF,TGTGCCAGCAGCTTCCCAGAATATGGCTACACCTTC
TRBJ1-1,TRBV20-1,few,TRBD1,CSARDVNRGRTEAFF,TGCAGTGCTAGAGATGTGAACAGGGGGAGGACTGAAGCTTTCTTT
TRBJ1-1,TRBV6-1,few,NA,CASSEAGAGTEAFF,TGTGCCAGCAGTGAGGCAGGGGCTGGCACTGAAGCTTTCTTT
TRBJ2-1,TRBV4-1,NA,TRBD2,CASSQESSGSRGNEQFF,TGCGCCAGCAGCCAAGAGTCTAGCGGGAGTCGGGGCAATGAGCAGTTCTTC
TRBJ1-2,TRBV6-5,few,NA,CASSSWQGSGGYTF,TGTGCCAGCAGTTCTTGGCAGGGGAGTGGCGGCTACACCTTC